Presented here are 5 T cell receptor beta chains from one specimen sequenced in a study of T-cell reconstitution after alpha-beta-depleted transplantation in children. Unique molecular identifiers featured in how the TCRbeta library was prepared. Via MiXCR, TCRdb re-called the PCR reads, giving one row per CDR3 protein. The sample comprises about 640,000 distinct CDR3 sequences, over 15% of which are singletons, and 1.1% rests with the top ten. Sequenced material: PBMCs from the stem cell graft donor, taken from the stem cell graft. The origin of the receptors is a human donor who donated a stem cell graft to a child with acute myeloid leukemia.

This chain joins TRBV4-3 and TRBJ1-2; D ambiguous. The CDR3 totals 12 residues. V lost 2 bases to trimming and J lost 6 bases, with 7 bases between them. CDR1 is LGHNA and CDR2 is YSLEER in the germline V gene. The CDR3 bases are TGCGCCAGCAGCCAATCGAGGGATGGCTACACCTTC. It encodes CASSQSRDGYTF.

The V gene is TRBV13, the J gene TRBJ1-2, with TRBD1 identical over 8 bases. The CDR3 is made up of 15 amino acids. Unmatched junction bases numbered 3, after V lost 0 bases and J lost 3 bases. The germline gives CDR1 PRHDT, CDR2 FYEKMQ (reference sequence). DNA for the CDR3: TGTGCCAGCAGCTTAGGCGGACAGGGACACTATGGCTACACCTTC. Translated: CASSLGGQGHYGYTF.

This clonotype was seen repeatedly, ten times or more. The genes are TRBV5-6 and TRBJ2-3; D gene unclear. V lost 0 bases, J lost 2 bases, and 10 bases lay in between. The CDR3 totals 15 residues. CDR1 and CDR2 (germline): SGHDT, YYEEEE. CDR3 in amino acids: CASSLGGGPTDTQYF. CDR3 coding DNA: TGTGCCAGCAGCTTGGGGGGTGGGCCCACAGATACGCAGTATTTT.

This clonotype was seen a few times. The rearrangement links TRBV6-2 or TRBV6-3 to TRBJ2-1; 11 positions match TRBD2. Germline CDR1 is MNHEY and CDR2 is SVGEGT. The V and J ends lost 5 bases and 4 bases, in that order; junction bases with no gene match: 4. This CDR3 spans 15 amino acids. CDR3 bases: TGTGCCAGCAGTCGACTAGCGGGGCAATACAATGAGCAGTTCTTC. Its protein is CASSRLAGQYNEQFF.

Worth noting for this clonotype: A much larger clone lies one base from this, so it may be a read error. The chain uses TRBV20-1 and TRBJ1-6, with D tentatively TRBD1 (5 bases). The CDR3 runs 14 residues. Germline V gene lookup returns CDR1 DFQATT and CDR2 SNEGSKA (reference sequence). Trimming stripped 1 base from V and 6 bases from J, with 10 bases between. The CDR3 DNA sequence: TGCAGTGCTAGAGGGGACGGCGTTAATTCACCCCTCCACTTT. As protein: CSARGDGVNSPLHF.